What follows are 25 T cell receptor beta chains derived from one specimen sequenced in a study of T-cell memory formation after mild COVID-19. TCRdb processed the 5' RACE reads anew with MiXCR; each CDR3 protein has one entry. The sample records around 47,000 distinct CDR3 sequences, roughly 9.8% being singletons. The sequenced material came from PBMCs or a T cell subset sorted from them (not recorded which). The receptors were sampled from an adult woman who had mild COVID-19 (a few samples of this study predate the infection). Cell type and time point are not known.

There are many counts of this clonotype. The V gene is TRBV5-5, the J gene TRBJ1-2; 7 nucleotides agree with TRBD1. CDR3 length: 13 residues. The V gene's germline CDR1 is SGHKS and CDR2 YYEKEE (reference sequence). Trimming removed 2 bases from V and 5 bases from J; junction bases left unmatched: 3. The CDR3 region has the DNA TGTGCCAGCAGCTTAGAGGGGGCGTATGGCTACACCTTC. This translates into CASSLEGAYGYTF.

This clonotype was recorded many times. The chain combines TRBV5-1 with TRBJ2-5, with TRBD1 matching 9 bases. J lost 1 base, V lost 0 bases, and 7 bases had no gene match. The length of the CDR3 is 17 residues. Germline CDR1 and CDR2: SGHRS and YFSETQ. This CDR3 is CASSLARGTGTQETQYF. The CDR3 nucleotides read TGCGCCAGCAGCTTGGCCCGTGGGACAGGGACCCAAGAGACCCAGTACTTC.

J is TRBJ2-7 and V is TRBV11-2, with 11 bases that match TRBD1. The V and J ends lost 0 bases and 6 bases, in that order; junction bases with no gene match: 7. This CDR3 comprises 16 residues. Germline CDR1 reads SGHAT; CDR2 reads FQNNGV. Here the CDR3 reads CASSLDLGQGASEQYF. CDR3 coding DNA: TGTGCCAGCAGCTTAGATCTAGGACAGGGGGCCAGCGAGCAGTACTTC.

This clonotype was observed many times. The DNA for the CDR3 is TGTGCCAGCAGCGGCCGGGACTCACCGGAGCAGTTCTTC. Protein sequence: CASSGRDSPEQFF. The chain recombines TRBV7-2 with TRBJ2-1; TRBD2 might be the D (6 bases). V lost 5 bases, J lost 10 bases, and 15 bases lay in between. CDR1 SGHTA and CDR2 FQGNSA come from the germline V gene. CDR3 length: 13 amino acids.

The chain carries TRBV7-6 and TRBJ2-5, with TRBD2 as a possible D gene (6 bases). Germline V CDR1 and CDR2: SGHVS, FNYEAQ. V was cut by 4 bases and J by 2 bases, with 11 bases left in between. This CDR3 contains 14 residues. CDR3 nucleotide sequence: TGTGCCAGCAGCTCCCTGGGACTTCAAGAGACCCAGTACTTC. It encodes CASSSLGLQETQYF.

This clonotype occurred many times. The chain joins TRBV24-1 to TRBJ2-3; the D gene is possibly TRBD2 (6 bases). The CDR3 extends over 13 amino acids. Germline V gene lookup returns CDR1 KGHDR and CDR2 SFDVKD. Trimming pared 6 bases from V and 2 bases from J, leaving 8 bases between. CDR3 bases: TGTGCCACCAGTCGGGACTTCACAGATACGCAGTATTTT. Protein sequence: CATSRDFTDTQYF.

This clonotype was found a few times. The CDR3, as DNA: TGTGCCAGCAGCTACAGGGTTGACACTGAAGCTTTCTTT. Its protein is CASSYRVDTEAFF. J is TRBJ1-1 and V is TRBV3-1, with a possible D match to TRBD1 (6 bases). The length of the CDR3 is 13 residues. V was pared by 5 bases and J by 3 bases, with 10 bases between. Germline V gene sequence: CDR1 LGHDT, CDR2 YNNKEL (reference sequence).

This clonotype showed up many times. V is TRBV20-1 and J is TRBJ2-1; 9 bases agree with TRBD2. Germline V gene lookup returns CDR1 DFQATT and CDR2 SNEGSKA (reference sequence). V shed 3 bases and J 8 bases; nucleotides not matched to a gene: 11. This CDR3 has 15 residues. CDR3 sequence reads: CSASSGRGRGDEQFF. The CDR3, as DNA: TGCAGTGCTAGTAGCGGGAGAGGTCGCGGTGATGAGCAGTTCTTC.

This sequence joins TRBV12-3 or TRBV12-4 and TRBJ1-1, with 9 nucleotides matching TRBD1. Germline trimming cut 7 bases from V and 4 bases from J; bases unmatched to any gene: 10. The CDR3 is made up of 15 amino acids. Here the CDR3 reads CASIERGQGSTEAFF. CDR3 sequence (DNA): TGTGCCAGCATTGAGCGGGGACAGGGAAGCACTGAAGCTTTCTTT.

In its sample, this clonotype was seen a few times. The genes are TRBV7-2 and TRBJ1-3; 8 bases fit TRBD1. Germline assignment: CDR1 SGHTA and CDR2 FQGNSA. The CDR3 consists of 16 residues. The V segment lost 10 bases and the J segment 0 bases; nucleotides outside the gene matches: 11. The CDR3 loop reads CATALGQGDSGNTIYF. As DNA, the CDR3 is TGTGCCACCGCCCTAGGACAGGGCGACTCTGGAAACACCATATATTTT.

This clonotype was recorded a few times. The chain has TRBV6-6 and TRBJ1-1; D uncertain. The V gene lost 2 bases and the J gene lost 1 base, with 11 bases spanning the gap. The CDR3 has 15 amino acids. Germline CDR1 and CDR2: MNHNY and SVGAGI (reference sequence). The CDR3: CASSYARGRNTEAFF. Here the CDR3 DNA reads TGTGCCAGCAGTTACGCCCGGGGTAGGAACACTGAAGCTTTCTTT.

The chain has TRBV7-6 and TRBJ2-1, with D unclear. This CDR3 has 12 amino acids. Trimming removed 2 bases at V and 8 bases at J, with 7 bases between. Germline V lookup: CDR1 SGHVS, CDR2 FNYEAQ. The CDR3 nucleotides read TGTGCCAGCAGCTTATTGATACATGAGCAGTTCTTC. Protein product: CASSLLIHEQFF.

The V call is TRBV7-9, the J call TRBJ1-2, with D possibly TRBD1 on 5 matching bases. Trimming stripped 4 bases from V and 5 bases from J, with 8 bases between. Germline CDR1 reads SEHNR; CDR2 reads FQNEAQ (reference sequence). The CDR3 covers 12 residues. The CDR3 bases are TGTGCCAGCAGCTACGGGACTTATGGCTACACCTTC. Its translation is CASSYGTYGYTF.

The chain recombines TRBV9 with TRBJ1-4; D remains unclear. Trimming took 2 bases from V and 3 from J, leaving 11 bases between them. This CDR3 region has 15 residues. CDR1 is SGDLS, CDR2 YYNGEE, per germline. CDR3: CASSVGTVSNEKLFF. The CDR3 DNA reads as TGTGCCAGCAGCGTCGGAACGGTCTCTAATGAAAAACTGTTTTTT. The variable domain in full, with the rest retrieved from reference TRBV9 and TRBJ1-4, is DSGVTQTPKHLITATGQRVTLRCSPRSGDLSVYWYQQSLDQGLQFLIQYYNGEERAKGNILERFSAQQFPDLHSELNLSSLELGDSALYFCASSVGTVSNEKLFFGSGTQLSVL.

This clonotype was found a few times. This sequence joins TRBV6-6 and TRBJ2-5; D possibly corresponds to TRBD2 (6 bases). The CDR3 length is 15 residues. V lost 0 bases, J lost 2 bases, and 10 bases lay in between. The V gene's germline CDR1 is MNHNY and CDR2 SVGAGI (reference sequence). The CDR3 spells CASSYSGGGQETQYF. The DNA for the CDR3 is TGTGCCAGCAGTTACTCTGGGGGAGGTCAAGAGACCCAGTACTTC.

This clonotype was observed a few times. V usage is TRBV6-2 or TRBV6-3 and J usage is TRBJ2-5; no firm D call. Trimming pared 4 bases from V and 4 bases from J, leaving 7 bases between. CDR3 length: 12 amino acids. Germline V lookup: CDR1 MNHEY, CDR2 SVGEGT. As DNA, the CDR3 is TGTGCCAGCAGTTCCTACGGAGAGACCCAGTACTTC. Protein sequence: CASSSYGETQYF.

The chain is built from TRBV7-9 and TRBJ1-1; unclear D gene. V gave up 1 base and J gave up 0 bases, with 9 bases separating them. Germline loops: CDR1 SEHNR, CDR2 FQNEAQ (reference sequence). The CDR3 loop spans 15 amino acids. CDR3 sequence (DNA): TGTGCCAGCAGCTTAGTAGGGTTTATGAACACTGAAGCTTTCTTT. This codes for CASSLVGFMNTEAFF.

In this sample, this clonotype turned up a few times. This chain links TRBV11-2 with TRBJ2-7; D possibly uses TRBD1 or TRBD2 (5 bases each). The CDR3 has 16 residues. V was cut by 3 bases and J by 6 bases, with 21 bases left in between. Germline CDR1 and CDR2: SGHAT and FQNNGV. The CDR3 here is CASSLDIQLGRSEQYF. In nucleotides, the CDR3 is TGTGCCAGCAGCTTGGATATACAACTGGGACGGTCCGAGCAGTACTTC.

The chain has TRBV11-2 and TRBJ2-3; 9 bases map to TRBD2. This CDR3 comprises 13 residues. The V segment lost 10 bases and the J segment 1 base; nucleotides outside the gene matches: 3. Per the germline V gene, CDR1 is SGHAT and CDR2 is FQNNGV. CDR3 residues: CATRTSGTDTQYF. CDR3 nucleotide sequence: TGTGCCACCCGGACTAGCGGCACAGATACGCAGTATTTT.

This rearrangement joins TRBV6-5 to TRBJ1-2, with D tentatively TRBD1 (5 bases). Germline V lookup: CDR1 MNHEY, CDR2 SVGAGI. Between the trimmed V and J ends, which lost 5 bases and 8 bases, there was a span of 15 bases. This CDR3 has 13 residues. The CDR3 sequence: CASSMGPLGGYTF. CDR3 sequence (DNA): TGTGCCAGCAGTATGGGACCCCTGGGAGGCTACACCTTC.

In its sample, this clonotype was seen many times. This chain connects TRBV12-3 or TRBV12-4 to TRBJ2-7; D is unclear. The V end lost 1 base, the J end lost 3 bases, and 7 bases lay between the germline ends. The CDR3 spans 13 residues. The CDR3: CASSLDPFYEQYF. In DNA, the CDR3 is TGTGCCAGCAGTTTAGACCCGTTCTACGAGCAGTACTTC.

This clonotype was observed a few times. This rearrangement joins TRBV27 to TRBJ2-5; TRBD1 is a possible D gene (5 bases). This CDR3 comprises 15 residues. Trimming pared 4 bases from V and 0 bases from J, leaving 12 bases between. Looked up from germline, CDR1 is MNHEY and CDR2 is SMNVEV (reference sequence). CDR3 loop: CASSSVTAYQETQYF. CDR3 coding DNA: TGTGCCAGCAGTTCCGTGACAGCGTACCAAGAGACCCAGTACTTC.

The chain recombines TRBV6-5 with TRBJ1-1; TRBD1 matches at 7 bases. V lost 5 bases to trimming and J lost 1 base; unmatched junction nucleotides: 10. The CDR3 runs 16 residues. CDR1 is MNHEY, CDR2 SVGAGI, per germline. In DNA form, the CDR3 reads TGTGCCAGCAGTCCCCGGGGGACAGTAGAGAACACTGAAGCTTTCTTT. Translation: CASSPRGTVENTEAFF.

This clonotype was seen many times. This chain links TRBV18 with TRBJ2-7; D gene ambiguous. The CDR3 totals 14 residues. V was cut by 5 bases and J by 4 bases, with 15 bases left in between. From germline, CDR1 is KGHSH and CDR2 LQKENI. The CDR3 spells CASSLTTGGYEQYF. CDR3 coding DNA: TGTGCCAGCTCATTAACCACGGGTGGATACGAGCAGTACTTC.

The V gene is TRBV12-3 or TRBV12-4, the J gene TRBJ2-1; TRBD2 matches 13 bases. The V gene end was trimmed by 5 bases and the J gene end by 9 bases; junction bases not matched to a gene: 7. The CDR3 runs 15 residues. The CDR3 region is CASSPVTSGRGEQFF. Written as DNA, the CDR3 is TGTGCCAGCAGTCCCGTCACTAGCGGGAGGGGTGAGCAGTTCTTC.